This T cell receptor beta chain was documented in a study of cytotoxic CD8 clonotypes in ibrutinib-treated CLL (dated by TCRdb to the early 2020s). Background on the whole study: In this cohort, about 15 patients were treatment-naive and ten to eleven were relapsed/refractory, while about 17 had unmutated IGHV. Cryopreserved peripheral blood mononuclear cells were collected at three points: before therapy, at response, and at either sustained remission or disease progression. Of the 90 or so participants in the trial, 25 to 30 had longitudinal samples available. The response samples were drawn at a median of roughly eleven months into treatment, with a range of roughly 6 to 36 months. Responses were partial in around 25 patients and complete in 2; after median approximately 69 months follow-up, about 15 stayed in remission and some twelve progressed. On average, each sample yielded hundreds of thousands of productive templates and 94,082 productive rearrangements.

For TCR beta library preparation, roughly 2.2 micrograms of genomic DNA were isolated from cryopreserved PBMCs. Longitudinal blood samples from CLL patients on ibrutinib monotherapy were analyzed using high-throughput TCR beta sequencing. The patients took part in an open-label, single-center phase 2 trial of ibrutinib monotherapy. Relative to germline, V is 0 bases shorter and J is 2 bases shorter, with 8 bases between their ends. Looking up the germline V gene yields CDR1 MNHNS and CDR2 SASEGT. The CDR3, from cysteine to phenylalanine, totals 14 residues. Only CDR3 DNA is held: 42 bases, read in frame from base 1. This clone showed up just a few times. This clone's antigen is unknown. Base qualities are missing; no much larger clone stands one base away. General study outcomes and caveats: At ibrutinib response clonality went up, during sustained remission it held steady, and at progression it dropped back toward baseline. Public clonotypes were rare and either shrank or stayed stable during treatment, and the rise in clonality at ibrutinib response reflected expansion of private clonotypes. Baseline clonality was found to be higher than that of age-matched healthy donors and was strongly correlated with circulating CD8+ T-cell counts. Lymph node repertoires were not examined, and the timing of sampling was not matched between patients in sustained remission and those whose disease progressed.

On a MiSeq, deep resolution sequencing aimed for a depth between 1 in 1 million and 1 in 200,000 T cells, with each clonotype covered approximately 9.2x on average. The immunoSEQ hsTCRB Kit was used to generate the TCR beta libraries. The authors processed their data as follows. The data were analyzed with ImmunoSEQ Analyzer and ImmunoSEQ Data Assistant, and V, D and J gene assignments followed IMGT definitions. Clonality, which ranges from 0 to 1, was calculated by subtracting the normalized Shannon entropy of productive rearrangement frequencies from one. Public clonotype analysis was restricted to overrepresented clonotypes comprising at least 0.05% of each patient's repertoire. About a dozen age-matched healthy donor repertoires from immuneACCESS were used as controls for clonality. TCRdb mirrors the immuneACCESS table, restricted to in-frame sequences. Some clones are absent from its copies; in checked studies, under half trace to an unresolved V gene, and the reason for the others is unknown. V and J calls and clone size are as listed in that table; D and trimming were resolved from the DNA. The sample records fewer than 35,000 clones, roughly three quarters of which are singletons. The ten largest clones capture 25% to 30% of the sample.

The sample in question was PBMCs, obtained before ibrutinib treatment. The chain employs TRBV6-1 and TRBJ2-7, with no D gene named confidently. The sequence was collected from a human donor with chronic lymphocytic leukemia. The DNA reads TGTGCCAGCAGTGAAGCGGGCACTGCCTACGAGCAGTACTTC. Its protein product is CASSEAGTAYEQYF.